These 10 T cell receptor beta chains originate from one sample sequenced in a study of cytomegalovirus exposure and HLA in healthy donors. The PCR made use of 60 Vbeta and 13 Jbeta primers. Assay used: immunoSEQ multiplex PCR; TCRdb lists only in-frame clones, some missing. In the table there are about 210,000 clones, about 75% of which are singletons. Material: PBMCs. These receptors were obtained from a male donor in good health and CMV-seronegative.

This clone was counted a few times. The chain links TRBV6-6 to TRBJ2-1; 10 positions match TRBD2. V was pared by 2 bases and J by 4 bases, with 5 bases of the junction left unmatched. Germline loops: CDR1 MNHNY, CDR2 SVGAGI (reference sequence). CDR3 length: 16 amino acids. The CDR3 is CASSYPLAGVYNEQFF. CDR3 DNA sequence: TGTGCCAGCAGTTACCCTCTAGCGGGGGTGTACAATGAGCAGTTCTTC.

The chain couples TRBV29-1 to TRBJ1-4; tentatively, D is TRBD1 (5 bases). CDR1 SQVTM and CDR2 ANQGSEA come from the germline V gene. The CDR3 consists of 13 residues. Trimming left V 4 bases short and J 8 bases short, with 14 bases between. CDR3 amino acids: CSVVPQKGEKLFF. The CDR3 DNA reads TGCAGCGTTGTCCCACAAAAGGGGGAAAAACTGTTTTTT.

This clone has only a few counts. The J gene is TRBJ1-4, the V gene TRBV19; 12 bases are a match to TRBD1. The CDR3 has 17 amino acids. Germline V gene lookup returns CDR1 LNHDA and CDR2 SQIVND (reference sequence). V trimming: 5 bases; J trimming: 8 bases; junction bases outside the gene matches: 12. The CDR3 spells CASSPGTGGADSEKLFF. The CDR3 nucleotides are TGTGCCAGTAGTCCCGGGACAGGGGGCGCTGATAGCGAAAAACTGTTTTTT.

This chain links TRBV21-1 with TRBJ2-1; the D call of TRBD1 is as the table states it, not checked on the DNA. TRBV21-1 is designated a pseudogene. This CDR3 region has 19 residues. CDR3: CASSMRTGARGPPYNEQFF. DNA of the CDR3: TGTGCCAGCAGCATGCGGACAGGGGCCCGAGGGCCTCCGTACAATGAGCAGTTCTTC.

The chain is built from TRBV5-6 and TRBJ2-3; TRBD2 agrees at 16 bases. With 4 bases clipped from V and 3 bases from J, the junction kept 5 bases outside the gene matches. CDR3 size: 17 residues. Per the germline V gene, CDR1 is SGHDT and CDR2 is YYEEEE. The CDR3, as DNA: TGTGCCAGCAGCCACCCGGGACTAGCGGGAGGGACAGATACGCAGTATTTT. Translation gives CASSHPGLAGGTDTQYF.

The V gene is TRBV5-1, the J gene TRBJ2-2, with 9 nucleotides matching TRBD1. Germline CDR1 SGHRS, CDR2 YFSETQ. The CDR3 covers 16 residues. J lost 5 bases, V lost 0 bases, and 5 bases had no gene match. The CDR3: CASSLAIGQGTGELFF. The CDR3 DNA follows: TGCGCCAGCAGCTTGGCCATTGGACAGGGGACCGGGGAGCTGTTTTTT.

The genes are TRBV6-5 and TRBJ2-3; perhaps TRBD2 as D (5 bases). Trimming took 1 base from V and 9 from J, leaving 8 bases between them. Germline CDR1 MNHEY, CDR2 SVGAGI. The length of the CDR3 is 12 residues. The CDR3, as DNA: TGTGCCAGCAGTTACTTGGGAGCAACGCAGTATTTT. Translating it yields CASSYLGATQYF.

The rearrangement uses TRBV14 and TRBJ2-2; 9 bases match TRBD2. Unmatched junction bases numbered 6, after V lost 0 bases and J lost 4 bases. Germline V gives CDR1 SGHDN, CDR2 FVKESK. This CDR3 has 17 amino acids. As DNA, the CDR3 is TGTGCCAGCAGCCAAGAGGGGGGACTAGCAATCACCGGGGAGCTGTTTTTT. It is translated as CASSQEGGLAITGELFF.

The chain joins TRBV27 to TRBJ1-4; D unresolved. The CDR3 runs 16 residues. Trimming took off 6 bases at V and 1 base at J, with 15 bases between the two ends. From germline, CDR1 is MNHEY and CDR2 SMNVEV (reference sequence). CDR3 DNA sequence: TGTGCCAGCAGGCCGGGATCCGTTTTAACTAATGAAAAACTGTTTTTT. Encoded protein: CASRPGSVLTNEKLFF.

CDR3 DNA: TGTGCCAGCAGTTACTCGAGACGGACAGGGGACTATGGCTACACCTTC. It codes for CASSYSRRTGDYGYTF. The rearrangement joins TRBV6-5 to TRBJ1-2; TRBD1 matches 9 bases. CDR1 is MNHEY, CDR2 SVGAGI, per germline. The CDR3 is 16 amino acids. V gave up 0 bases and J gave up 3 bases; unmatched junction bases: 5.